The 15 T cell receptor beta chains below all came from one sample that was sequenced in a study of T cell repertoires in cytomegalovirus infection. Using its own MiXCR run on the reads, TCRdb lists one record per CDR3 protein. The data contain around 58,000 distinct CDR3 sequences, 20% to 25% of them singletons. Their antigen targets remain unknown. The sample consisted of CD8+ T cells from cultured PBMCs, taken from culture after CMV antigen stimulation. These TCRs come from a human donor in good health (CMV status not recorded). Some clones in this sample may be carry-over from other donors' samples.

This clonotype showed up just a few times. The chain links TRBV7-2 to TRBJ1-5; possibly TRBD1 for D (6 bases). CDR3 size: 14 residues. Germline CDR1 SGHTA, CDR2 FQGNSA. With 5 bases removed from V and 4 bases from J, the gap between germline ends came to 12 bases. CDR3 protein: CASSGGDINQPQHF. CDR3 bases: TGTGCCAGCAGCGGGGGGGACATTAATCAGCCCCAGCATTTT.

The genes are TRBV11-2 and TRBJ1-3; 9 nucleotides match TRBD1. Trimming took 5 bases from V and 2 from J; bases not matched to a gene: 13. Germline CDR1 reads SGHAT; CDR2 reads FQNNGV. The length of the CDR3 is 18 residues. CDR3 protein: CASSLLVDRGLTGNTIYF. The CDR3 DNA follows: TGTGCCAGCAGCCTCCTGGTGGACAGGGGACTAACTGGAAACACCATATATTTT.

The chain joins TRBV28 to TRBJ1-5; D gene ambiguous. Trimming stripped 0 bases from V and 2 bases from J, with 5 bases between. Germline loops: CDR1 MDHEN, CDR2 SYDVKM. The CDR3 covers 14 residues. The CDR3 nucleotides read TGTGCCAGCAGTTTATGGGTGGGCAATCAGCCCCAGCATTTT. Translated: CASSLWVGNQPQHF. The entire variable domain, with the rest obtained from reference TRBV28 and TRBJ1-5, is as follows: DVKVTQSSRYLVKRTGEKVFLECVQDMDHENMFWYRQDPGLGLRLIYFSYDVKMKEKGDIPEGYSVSREKKERFSLILESASTNQTSMYLCASSLWVGNQPQHFGDGTRLSIL.

This clonotype turned up a few times. The chain is built from TRBV6-2 or TRBV6-3 and TRBJ2-2; D not certain. This CDR3 region has 12 residues. V lost 1 base and J lost 6, with 3 bases in between. The germline CDR1 and CDR2 sequences are MNHEY and SVGEGT. The CDR3 is CASSYYAGELFF. In DNA, the CDR3 is TGTGCCAGCAGTTACTACGCCGGGGAGCTGTTTTTT.

This clonotype was seen a handful of times. This chain connects TRBV19 to TRBJ1-3; D not certain. The length of the CDR3 is 15 residues. V was shortened by 6 bases and J by 0 bases, with 12 bases between the two germline ends. Germline V gene sequence: CDR1 LNHDA, CDR2 SQIVND (reference sequence). Here the CDR3 DNA reads TGTGCCAGTAGGAGTGACGGGAACTCTGGAAACACCATATATTTT. Translating gives CASRSDGNSGNTIYF.

This clonotype is labeled medium-sized. The rearrangement uses TRBV7-8 and TRBJ1-5, with D unresolved. The CDR3 contains 12 residues. Germline lookup yields CDR1 SGHVS and CDR2 FQNEAQ. Trimming pared 5 bases from V and 5 bases from J, leaving 7 bases between. CDR3 in DNA: TGTGCCAGCAGCGGCACAGATCAGCCCCAGCATTTT. Its protein product is CASSGTDQPQHF.

In its sample, this clonotype was seen many times. J is TRBJ1-4 and V is TRBV7-9, with TRBD1 matching over 7 bases. The J segment lost 8 bases and the V segment lost 5 bases, leaving 14 bases of the junction unmatched. The CDR3 has 16 amino acids. Germline values: CDR1 SEHNR, CDR2 FQNEAQ (reference sequence). The DNA for the CDR3 is TGTGCCAGCAGCCCCAGGGGGTACCGTGATCGGGAAAAACTGTTTTTT. It codes for CASSPRGYRDREKLFF.

The CDR3 loop reads CASIQDRGLQPQHF. The CDR3 nucleotides read TGTGCCAGCATTCAGGACAGGGGGCTTCAGCCCCAGCATTTT. The V call is TRBV6-2 or TRBV6-3, the J call TRBJ1-5; 11 nucleotides match TRBD1. The CDR3 has 14 residues. V was pared by 7 bases and J by 6 bases, with 5 bases of the junction left unmatched. Germline V lookup: CDR1 MNHEY, CDR2 SVGEGT.

This rearrangement joins TRBV7-8 to TRBJ2-1; a weak D match, TRBD2 (6 bases). This CDR3 spans 15 amino acids. Germline CDR1 is SGHVS and CDR2 is FQNEAQ. The V and J ends lost 2 bases and 2 bases respectively, with 10 bases between them. The CDR3 DNA sequence: TGTGCCAGCAGCTTAAATAGCGGACCCTACAATGAGCAGTTCTTC. Translating it yields CASSLNSGPYNEQFF.

In nucleotides, the CDR3 is TGTGCCAGCAGCTTGGGGGTCCCAGGCTCCTATAATTCACCCCTCCACTTT. Amino acids: CASSLGVPGSYNSPLHF. This sequence joins TRBV5-4 and TRBJ1-6; no reliable D call. Trimming took 0 bases from V and 0 from J, leaving 10 bases between them. The CDR3 loop spans 17 amino acids. CDR1 SGHNT and CDR2 YYREEE come from the germline V gene (reference sequence).

This clonotype was picked up a small number of times. CDR3 nucleotide sequence: TGTGCCAGCAGCTTAGGTGTTCAGGGAGTAGAGCAGTACTTC. Protein product: CASSLGVQGVEQYF. The V gene is TRBV7-2, the J gene TRBJ2-7; either TRBD1 or TRBD2 may supply D (5 bases each). Germline CDR1 is SGHTA and CDR2 is FQGNSA. There are 14 residues in the CDR3. The V end lost 1 base, the J end lost 7 bases, and 14 bases lay between the germline ends.

The chain employs TRBV7-8 and TRBJ2-5, with D hard to call. Germline V gene lookup returns CDR1 SGHVS and CDR2 FQNEAQ. V lost 4 bases to trimming and J lost 2 bases, with 11 bases between them. The CDR3 loop spans 14 amino acids. The CDR3 loop reads CASSSDNVQETQYF. The DNA for the CDR3 is TGTGCCAGCAGCTCTGACAACGTTCAAGAGACCCAGTACTTC.

This chain connects TRBV12-3 or TRBV12-4 to TRBJ1-1; 9 nucleotides align to TRBD1. Losses at the gene ends were 6 bases for V and 3 bases for J; bases not matched to a gene: 5. This CDR3 contains 14 residues. The CDR3 bases are TGTGCCAGCAGCCCGGGACAGGGTTACACTGAAGCTTTCTTT. As protein: CASSPGQGYTEAFF.

This clonotype turned up a few times. The DNA for the CDR3 is TGTGCCAGCAGTTTCTTGGGGACAGGGGGCTATGGCTACACCTTC. Its protein is CASSFLGTGGYGYTF. This rearrangement joins TRBV12-3 or TRBV12-4 to TRBJ1-2; 11 bases agree with TRBD1. V gave up 3 bases and J gave up 4 bases; unmatched junction bases: 4. The CDR3 has 15 amino acids.

This chain's CDR3 is CASSLVGKSNQPQHF. The CDR3 DNA sequence: TGTGCCAGCAGCTTGGTGGGGAAAAGCAATCAGCCCCAGCATTTT. The chain has TRBV7-2 and TRBJ1-5; D is undetermined. V was cut by 3 bases and J by 1 base, with 10 bases left in between. The V gene's germline CDR1 is SGHTA and CDR2 FQGNSA. This CDR3 has 15 residues.